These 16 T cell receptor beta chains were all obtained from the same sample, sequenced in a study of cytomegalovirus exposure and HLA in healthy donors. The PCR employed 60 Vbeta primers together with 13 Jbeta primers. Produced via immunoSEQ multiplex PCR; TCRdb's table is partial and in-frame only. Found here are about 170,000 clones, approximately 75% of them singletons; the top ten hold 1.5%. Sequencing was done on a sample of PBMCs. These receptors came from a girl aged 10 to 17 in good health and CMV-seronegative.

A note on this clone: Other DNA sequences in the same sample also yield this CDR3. The CDR3 is CASSVSGTLSTDTQYF. The CDR3 DNA reads TGTGCCAGCAGCGTTTCCGGGACTCTTTCCACAGATACGCAGTATTTT. The genes are TRBV9 and TRBJ2-3; possibly TRBD2 for D (6 bases). The V gene lost 2 bases and the J gene lost 2 bases, with 15 bases spanning the gap. Per germline, CDR1 SGDLS and CDR2 YYNGEE. The CDR3 sequence is 16 residues long.

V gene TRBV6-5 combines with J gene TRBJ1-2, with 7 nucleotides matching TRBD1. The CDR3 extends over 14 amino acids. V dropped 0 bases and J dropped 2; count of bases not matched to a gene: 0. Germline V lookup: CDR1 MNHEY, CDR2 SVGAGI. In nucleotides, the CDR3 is TGTGCCAGCAGTTACTCGACAGGGAACTATGGCTACACCTTC. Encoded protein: CASSYSTGNYGYTF.

CDR3 sequence: CASSPLGQAHTEAFF. CDR3 sequence (DNA): TGTGCCAGCAGCCCCTTAGGCCAGGCCCACACTGAAGCTTTCTTT. The chain joins TRBV4-2 to TRBJ1-1; D is ambiguous. In germline, CDR1 is LGHNA, CDR2 YNFKEQ. Trimming stripped 4 bases from V and 3 bases from J, with 15 bases between. There are 15 residues in the CDR3.

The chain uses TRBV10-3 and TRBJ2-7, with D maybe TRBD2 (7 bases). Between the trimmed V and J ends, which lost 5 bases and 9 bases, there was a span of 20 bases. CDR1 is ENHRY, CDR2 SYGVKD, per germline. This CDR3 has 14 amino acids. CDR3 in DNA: TGTGCCATCAGTCCGGGCTTGGGGGAGGGGGGGCAGTACTTC. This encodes CAISPGLGEGGQYF.

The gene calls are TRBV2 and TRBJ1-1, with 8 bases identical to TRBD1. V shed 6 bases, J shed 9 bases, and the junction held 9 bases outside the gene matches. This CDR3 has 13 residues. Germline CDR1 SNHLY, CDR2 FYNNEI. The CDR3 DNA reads TGTGCCAGCAGGGGCCAAAACAGGGGGAAAGCTTTCTTT. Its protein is CASRGQNRGKAFF.

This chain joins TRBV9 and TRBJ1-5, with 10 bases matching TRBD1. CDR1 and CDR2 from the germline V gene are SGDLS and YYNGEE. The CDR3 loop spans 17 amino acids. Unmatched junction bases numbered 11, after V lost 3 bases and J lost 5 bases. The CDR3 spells CASSAGTGEGLDQPQHF. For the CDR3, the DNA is TGTGCCAGCAGCGCCGGGACAGGGGAAGGCCTAGATCAGCCCCAGCATTTT.

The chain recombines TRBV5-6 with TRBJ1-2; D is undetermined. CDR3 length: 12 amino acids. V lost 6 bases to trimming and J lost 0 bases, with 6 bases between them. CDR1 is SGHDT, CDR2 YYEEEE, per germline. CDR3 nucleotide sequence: TGTGCCAGCACCCAGTCTAACTATGGCTACACCTTC. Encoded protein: CASTQSNYGYTF.

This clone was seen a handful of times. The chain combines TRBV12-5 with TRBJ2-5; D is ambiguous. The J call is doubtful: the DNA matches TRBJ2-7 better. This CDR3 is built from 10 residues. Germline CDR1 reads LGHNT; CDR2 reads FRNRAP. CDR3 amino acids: CASGLYEQYF. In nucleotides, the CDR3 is TGTGCTAGTGGTTTGTACGAGCAGTACTTC.

DNA of the CDR3: TGTGCCAGCAGCTTGAGTCTAGCAGGGACCCAGTACTTC. It codes for CASSLSLAGTQYF. The rearrangement links TRBV11-2 to TRBJ2-5, with D perhaps TRBD2 (5 bases). Germline-derived CDR1 and CDR2 are SGHAT and FQNNGV. V was clipped by 3 bases and J by 7 bases, with 12 bases between them. CDR3 size: 13 residues.

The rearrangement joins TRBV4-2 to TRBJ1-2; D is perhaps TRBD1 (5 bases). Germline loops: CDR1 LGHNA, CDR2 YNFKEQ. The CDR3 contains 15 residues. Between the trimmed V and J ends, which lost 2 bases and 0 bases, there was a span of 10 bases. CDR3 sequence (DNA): TGTGCCAGCAGCCAACCAGGACAAACTAACTATGGCTACACCTTC. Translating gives CASSQPGQTNYGYTF.

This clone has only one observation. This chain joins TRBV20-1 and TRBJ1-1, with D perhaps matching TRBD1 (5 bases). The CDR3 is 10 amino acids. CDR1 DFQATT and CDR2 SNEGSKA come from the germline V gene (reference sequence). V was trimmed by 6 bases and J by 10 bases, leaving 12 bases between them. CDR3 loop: CSARNTGAFF. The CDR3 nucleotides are TGCAGTGCCAGAAACACAGGAGCTTTCTTT.

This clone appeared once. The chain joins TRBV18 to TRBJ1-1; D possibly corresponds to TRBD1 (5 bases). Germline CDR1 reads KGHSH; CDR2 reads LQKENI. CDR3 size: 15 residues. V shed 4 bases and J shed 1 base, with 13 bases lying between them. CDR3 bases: TGTGCCAGCTCACGAACGTGGGGCGAGAACACTGAAGCTTTCTTT. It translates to CASSRTWGENTEAFF.

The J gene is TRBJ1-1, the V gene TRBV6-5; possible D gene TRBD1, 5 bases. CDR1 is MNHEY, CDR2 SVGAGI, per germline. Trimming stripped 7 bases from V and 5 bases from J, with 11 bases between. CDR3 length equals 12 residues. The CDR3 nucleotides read TGTGCCAGCATCTTCCAGGGAACTGAAGCTTTCTTT. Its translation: CASIFQGTEAFF.

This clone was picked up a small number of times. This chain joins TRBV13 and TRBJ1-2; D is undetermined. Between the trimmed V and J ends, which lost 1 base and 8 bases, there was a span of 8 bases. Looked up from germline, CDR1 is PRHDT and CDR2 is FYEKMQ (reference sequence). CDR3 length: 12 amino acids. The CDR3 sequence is CASSLEAAGYTF. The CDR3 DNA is TGTGCCAGCAGCTTAGAGGCAGCGGGCTACACCTTC.

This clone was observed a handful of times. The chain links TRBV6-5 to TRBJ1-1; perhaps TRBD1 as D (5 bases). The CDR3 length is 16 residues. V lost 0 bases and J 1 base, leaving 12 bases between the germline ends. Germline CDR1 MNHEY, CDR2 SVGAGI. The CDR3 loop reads CASSYSTVGRNTEAFF. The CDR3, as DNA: TGTGCCAGCAGTTACTCGACGGTGGGGCGGAACACTGAAGCTTTCTTT.

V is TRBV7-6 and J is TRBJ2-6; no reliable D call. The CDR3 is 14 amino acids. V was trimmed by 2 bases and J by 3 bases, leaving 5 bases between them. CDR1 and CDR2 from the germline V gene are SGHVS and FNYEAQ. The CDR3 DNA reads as TGTGCCAGCAGCTTAAGTAGTGGGGCCAACGTCCTGACTTTC. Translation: CASSLSSGANVLTF.